This T cell receptor (beta chain) came from a study of OX40 agonist ivuxolimab in advanced cancers. Here immunoSEQ multiplex PCR was the method, and the copy in TCRdb shows in-frame clones only, minus some. This sample has 90,000 or so clones, with roughly nine tenths found just once. The CDR3 has 11 residues. In germline, CDR1 is SGHAT, CDR2 FQNNGV. V lost 3 bases to trimming and J lost 6 bases, with 4 bases between them. The gene calls are TRBV11-2 and TRBJ2-3; the D is unclear. This specimen was CD4+ or CD8+ T cells sorted from blood, taken in a trial of the OX40 agonist ivuxolimab. This receptor was taken from an adult with an advanced solid tumor such as melanoma, head and neck, liver or kidney cancer. In nucleotides, the CDR3 is TGTGCCAGCAGCTTGTTGGATACGCAGTATTTT. It yields the protein CASSLLDTQYF.